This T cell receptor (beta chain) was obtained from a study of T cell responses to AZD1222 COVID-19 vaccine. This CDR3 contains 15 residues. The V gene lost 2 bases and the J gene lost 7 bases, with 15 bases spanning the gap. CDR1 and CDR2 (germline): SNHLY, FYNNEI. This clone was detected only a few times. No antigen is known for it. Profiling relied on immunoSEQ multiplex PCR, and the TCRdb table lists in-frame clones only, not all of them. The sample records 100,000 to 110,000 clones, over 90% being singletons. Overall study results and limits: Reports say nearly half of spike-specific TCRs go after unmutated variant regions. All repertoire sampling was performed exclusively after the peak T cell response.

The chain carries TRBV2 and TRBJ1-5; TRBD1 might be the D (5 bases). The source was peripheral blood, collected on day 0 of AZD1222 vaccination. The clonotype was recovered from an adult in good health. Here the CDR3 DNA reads TGTGCCAGCAGTGAACGGGCACAGGCCTGGCAGCCCCAGCATTTT. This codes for CASSERAQAWQPQHF.